The T cell receptor (beta chain) under discussion was sequenced for a study of cytomegalovirus exposure and HLA in healthy donors. As to this clone: The target antigen is unknown.

Study-wide findings and caveats: In a later analysis, TCR beta V- and J-gene trimming showed a link to a missense DCLRE1C variant.

PCR primers comprised 60 Vbeta and 13 Jbeta primers. Produced via immunoSEQ multiplex PCR; TCRdb's table is partial and in-frame only. Of about 180,000 clones listed, roughly 75% are singletons. CDR1 and CDR2 (germline): LNHDA, SQIVND (reference sequence). This CDR3 is 14 amino acids long. Trimming left V 6 bases short and J 6 bases short, with 17 bases between. The TCR was taken from a female donor in good health and CMV-seronegative. The chain employs TRBV19 and TRBJ1-1, with D unclear. The sequenced material came from PBMCs. CDR3 region: CASSRPGSTPEAFF. The CDR3 nucleotides read TGTGCCAGTAGCCGGCCGGGAAGTACTCCTGAAGCTTTCTTT.